The next 26 T cell receptor beta chains were all read from a single sample in a study of T-cell reconstitution after alpha-beta-depleted transplantation in children (dated by TCRdb to the mid-2010s). Library generation was performed with PCR. The sample was run on an Illumina HiSeq 2500. TCR library preparation used molecular barcoding, with unique molecular identifiers applied to normalize quantification of the TCRbeta repertoire. Clones were called with MiXCR by TCRdb after fastp trimmed the public reads at Q25, and only in-frame beta chains were retained. Every CDR3 protein is listed once, alongside the most common genes and DNA of its rows. In all, the sample holds 800,000 to 1,000,000 distinct CDR3 sequences, and roughly 29% of those were seen once. The ten biggest clones cover more than 25% of the sample. What the treatment or condition label conveys for this sample: allogeneic hematopoietic cell transplantation with graft depleted of TCRalphabeta T cells and CD19 B cells.

The starting material was PBMCs, mostly from graft donor cells, obtained 360 days after TCRalphabeta/CD19-depleted stem cell transplant. These receptors came from a boy under two years old who had a stem cell transplant for SCID, so the T cells may come from the graft donor.

The V gene is TRBV29-1, the J gene TRBJ2-1, with TRBD2 matching 7 bases. This CDR3 is built from 14 residues. After removal of 6 bases from V and 0 bases from J, the junction contained 5 bases not matched to a gene. Looked up from germline, CDR1 is SQVTM and CDR2 is ANQGSEA. DNA of the CDR3: TGCAGCGTCCCGGGACTACACTCCTACAATGAGCAGTTCTTC. Residues: CSVPGLHSYNEQFF.

The chain carries TRBV2 and TRBJ2-3; D gene uncertain. Germline loops: CDR1 SNHLY, CDR2 FYNNEI. The V end was cut by 3 bases, the J end by 9 bases, with 19 bases between. This CDR3 has 15 amino acids. As DNA, the CDR3 is TGTGCCAGCAGTGAGACTGGGAAAGGGTTCAGCACGCAGTATTTT. It is translated as CASSETGKGFSTQYF.

The chain has TRBV5-1 and TRBJ1-1; no reliable D call. V was clipped by 3 bases and J by 5 bases, with 17 bases between them. Germline V gene lookup returns CDR1 SGHRS and CDR2 YFSETQ. The CDR3 is made up of 15 amino acids. CDR3 residues: CASSWSPEPVTEAFF. The CDR3 DNA follows: TGCGCCAGCAGCTGGTCTCCGGAGCCTGTTACTGAAGCTTTCTTT.

This clonotype was found a few times. The V gene is TRBV29-1, the J gene TRBJ2-5, with TRBD1 identical over 8 bases. This CDR3 is 12 amino acids long. Germline V lookup: CDR1 SQVTM, CDR2 ANQGSEA. Trimming at V came to 3 bases and at J to 4 bases, leaving 1 base not matched to a gene. The CDR3 DNA reads TGCAGCGTTGAGGGGACAGGAGAGACCCAGTACTTC. Amino acids: CSVEGTGETQYF.

A few counts support this clonotype. The rearrangement links TRBV20-1 to TRBJ1-2, with a weak D call TRBD1 (6 bases). Germline assignment: CDR1 DFQATT and CDR2 SNEGSKA (reference sequence). The V end was cut by 3 bases, the J end by 0 bases, with 14 bases between. This CDR3 is 15 amino acids long. The CDR3 is CSARDSGYPNYGYTF. The CDR3 DNA sequence: TGCAGTGCTAGGGACAGCGGATATCCTAACTATGGCTACACCTTC.

Ten or more counts support this clonotype. The chain couples TRBV4-1 to TRBJ1-1; D not certain. Germline CDR1 reads MGHRA; CDR2 reads YSYEKL. V lost 6 bases and J 1 base, leaving 3 bases between the germline ends. The CDR3 is 11 amino acids. The CDR3 reads CASRTNTEAFF. CDR3 in DNA: TGCGCCAGCAGAACGAACACTGAAGCTTTCTTT.

The chain carries TRBV18 and TRBJ2-7; TRBD2 matches 10 bases. Trimming took 0 bases from V and 5 from J; bases not matched to a gene: 10. Germline CDR1 and CDR2: KGHSH and LQKENI. The CDR3 contains 17 residues. The CDR3 DNA reads TGTGCCAGCTCACCACCCCTTTTAGCGGGGGGCTGGAACGAGCAGTACTTC. The encoded protein is CASSPPLLAGGWNEQYF.

The V and J genes are TRBV7-2 and TRBJ2-5; D is possibly TRBD2 (6 bases). This CDR3 is 15 amino acids long. The V end was cut by 1 base, the J end by 2 bases, with 11 bases between. CDR1 SGHTA and CDR2 FQGNSA come from the germline V gene. CDR3 DNA: TGTGCCAGCAGCTTAGTACGGACTACACAAGAGACCCAGTACTTC. It specifies CASSLVRTTQETQYF. Filled out from reference TRBV7-2 and TRBJ2-5, the complete variable domain reads GAGVSQSPSNKVTEKGKDVELRCDPISGHTALYWYRQSLGQGLEFLIYFQGNSAPDKSGLPSDRFSAERTGGSVSTLTIQRTQQEDSAVYLCASSLVRTTQETQYFGPGTRLLVL.

This clonotype was detected only a few times. The V and J genes are TRBV12-3 or TRBV12-4 and TRBJ2-7; no firm D call. V gave up 1 base and J gave up 7 bases, with 8 bases separating them. CDR3 length: 12 residues. CDR3 nucleotide sequence: TGTGCCAGCAGTTTAGGGGTGGGAGAGCAGTACTTC. It specifies CASSLGVGEQYF.

This clonotype was found a few times. The chain uses TRBV4-1 and TRBJ1-6; D gene unclear. The germline V gene has CDR1 MGHRA and CDR2 YSYEKL. The CDR3 has 18 amino acids. With 4 bases removed from V and 0 bases from J, the gap between germline ends came to 16 bases. In nucleotides, the CDR3 is TGCGCCAGCAGCCCGAGGTTCTCGGAGAGCTCCTATAATTCACCCCTCCACTTT. This codes for CASSPRFSESSYNSPLHF.

CDR3 protein: CASSPRSGGYYNEQFF. CDR3 DNA sequence: TGTGCCAGCAGCCCTCGTAGCGGGGGATACTACAATGAGCAGTTCTTC. The chain recombines TRBV28 with TRBJ2-1, with 9 bases identical to TRBD2. The V segment lost 6 bases and the J segment 3 bases; nucleotides outside the gene matches: 9. The CDR3 is 16 amino acids. The germline CDR1 and CDR2 sequences are MDHEN and SYDVKM.

V and J are TRBV2 and TRBJ2-1; TRBD2 is a possible D gene (6 bases). Trimming pared 1 base from V and 3 bases from J, leaving 13 bases between. Germline-derived CDR1 and CDR2 are SNHLY and FYNNEI. There are 16 residues in the CDR3. CDR3 protein: CASSEDGAGLYNEQFF. CDR3 DNA: TGTGCCAGCAGTGAAGATGGGGCGGGGCTCTACAATGAGCAGTTCTTC.

The chain employs TRBV5-1 and TRBJ2-3; weak D call: TRBD2 (6 bases). This CDR3 has 16 residues. Germline V lookup: CDR1 SGHRS, CDR2 YFSETQ. The ends were cut back, 1 base at V and 0 bases at J, with 12 bases in the middle. CDR3 sequence: CASSLSAGTSTDTQYF. CDR3 nucleotide sequence: TGCGCCAGCAGCTTGTCGGCGGGGACTAGCACAGATACGCAGTATTTT.

This clonotype was observed a few times. This chain joins TRBV12-3 or TRBV12-4 and TRBJ2-2, with 11 bases fitting TRBD2. The trim removed 2 bases at V and 1 base at J, leaving 6 bases unmatched. The CDR3 consists of 18 residues. The DNA of the CDR3 is TGTGCCAGCAGTTTAAGGGGCACTAGCGGGGGGAACACCGGGGAGCTGTTTTTT. Encoded protein: CASSLRGTSGGNTGELFF.

V is TRBV29-1 and J is TRBJ2-7; D is unclear. This CDR3 region has 13 residues. From germline, CDR1 is SQVTM and CDR2 ANQGSEA. V was clipped by 0 bases and J by 9 bases, with 15 bases between them. The CDR3 sequence is CSVEDAGLRGQYF. DNA of the CDR3: TGCAGCGTTGAAGATGCTGGGCTACGAGGGCAGTACTTC.

This rearrangement joins TRBV3-1 to TRBJ2-3; D is unresolved. Trimming removed 5 bases from V and 0 bases from J, with 18 bases in between. CDR1 and CDR2 (germline): LGHDT, YNNKEL (reference sequence). CDR3 length equals 17 residues. The CDR3 is CASSKTTRKTSTDTQYF. The CDR3 coding sequence is TGTGCCAGCAGCAAAACTACCCGCAAGACAAGCACAGATACGCAGTATTTT.

This clonotype was seen many times. The chain couples TRBV11-1 to TRBJ2-3, with a possible D match to TRBD1 (6 bases). This CDR3 contains 15 residues. V lost 1 base to trimming and J lost 4 bases, with 12 bases between them. The germline V gene encodes CDR1 SGHAT and CDR2 FQDESV (reference sequence). The CDR3 sequence: CASSLGTGLADTQYF. CDR3 bases: TGTGCCAGCAGCTTAGGAACAGGGTTAGCAGATACGCAGTATTTT. Full variable domain (outside the CDR3, taken from reference TRBV11-1 and TRBJ2-3): EAEVAQSPRYKITEKSQAVAFWCDPISGHATLYWYRQILGQGPELLVQFQDESVVDDSQLPKDRFSAERLKGVDSTLKIQPAELGDSAMYLCASSLGTGLADTQYFGPGTRLTVL.

This chain links TRBV4-1 with TRBJ1-5, with D possibly being TRBD1 (6 bases). The germline gives CDR1 MGHRA, CDR2 YSYEKL. Deletions cut 3 bases from V and 3 bases from J, with 21 bases between. The CDR3 spans 18 residues. CDR3 nucleotides: TGCGCCAGCAGCCAGGGAGGGATGCAGGGGAGGCTCAATCAGCCCCAGCATTTT. It yields the protein CASSQGGMQGRLNQPQHF.

This sequence joins TRBV10-3 and TRBJ2-3; D perhaps matches TRBD1 (5 bases). The CDR3 runs 14 residues. Germline-derived CDR1 and CDR2 are ENHRY and SYGVKD. V lost 3 bases and J lost 4, with 11 bases in between. DNA of the CDR3: TGTGCCATCAGTGAATCAGGGAAGGCAGATACGCAGTATTTT. This sequence encodes CAISESGKADTQYF.

The gene calls are TRBV7-9 and TRBJ1-1; a possible D gene is TRBD1 (6 bases). V lost 4 bases to trimming and J lost 2 bases, with 20 bases between them. The CDR3 length is 17 residues. Germline loops: CDR1 SEHNR, CDR2 FQNEAQ (reference sequence). This CDR3 reads CASSSPRGAGGNTEAFF. The CDR3 DNA is TGTGCCAGCAGCTCCCCGCGGGGGGCTGGTGGTAACACTGAAGCTTTCTTT.

The gene calls are TRBV4-3 and TRBJ2-7, with D perhaps matching TRBD2 (5 bases). This CDR3 has 16 amino acids. Germline assignment: CDR1 LGHNA and CDR2 YSLEER. The V gene lost 1 base and the J gene lost 2 bases, with 15 bases spanning the gap. This CDR3 reads CASSQGVRGFPYEQYF. The CDR3 DNA is TGCGCCAGCAGCCAAGGGGTTAGAGGGTTCCCCTACGAGCAGTACTTC.

At least ten counts were recorded for this clonotype. The rearrangement joins TRBV6-6 to TRBJ2-7; D unclear. Germline CDR1 and CDR2: MNHNY and SVGAGI (reference sequence). Trimming cost V 2 bases and J 2 bases, with 7 bases left between them. The CDR3 spans 13 residues. CDR3 in DNA: TGTGCCAGCAGTTACAGGGTACCCTACGAGCAGTACTTC. Translated, it gives CASSYRVPYEQYF.

V and J are TRBV20-1 and TRBJ2-7; D is unclear. The germline V gene encodes CDR1 DFQATT and CDR2 SNEGSKA (reference sequence). This CDR3 spans 12 amino acids. Trimming took 5 bases from V and 2 from J, leaving 10 bases between them. CDR3 nucleotide sequence: TGCAGTGCTCGATATGGGGCCTACGAGCAGTACTTC. Amino acid sequence: CSARYGAYEQYF.

This clonotype was found a few times. CDR3 in amino acids: CASSDLHSPAGDEQFF. CDR3 bases: TGTGCCAGCAGTGATTTGCATTCCCCCGCGGGTGATGAGCAGTTCTTC. The chain has TRBV2 and TRBJ2-1; tentative D call: TRBD2 (5 bases). The CDR3 contains 16 residues. V lost 3 bases and J lost 8, with 20 bases in between. Per the germline V gene, CDR1 is SNHLY and CDR2 is FYNNEI.

The chain links TRBV7-2 to TRBJ2-7; 9 nucleotides line up with TRBD2. The germline CDR1 and CDR2 sequences are SGHTA and FQGNSA. The CDR3 runs to 15 residues. The trim removed 2 bases at V and 5 bases at J, leaving 7 bases unmatched. In DNA form, the CDR3 reads TGTGCCAGCAGCTTACGTAGCGGGGGTCGGGACGAGCAGTACTTC. Encoded protein: CASSLRSGGRDEQYF.

The chain uses TRBV12-3 or TRBV12-4 and TRBJ2-7; D is undetermined. V was clipped by 4 bases and J by 5 bases, with 15 bases between them. The CDR3 consists of 14 residues. CDR3 protein: CASSSQVSANEQYF. The CDR3 nucleotides are TGTGCCAGCAGTTCCCAAGTTTCCGCCAACGAGCAGTACTTC.